This TCR beta chain comes out of a study of blood T cell repertoires in COVID-19. Study at large: Some COVID-19 samples were acute and others convalescent; all came from the United States, Italy and Spain. Sample material is recorded as cDNA or gDNA derived from T cells, B-cell-depleted T cells, or PBMCs.

Germline CDR1 reads WSHSY; CDR2 reads SAAADI. After removal of 3 bases from V and 6 bases from J, the junction contained 4 bases not matched to a gene. CDR3 size: 13 residues. How the authors handled the data: From reference gene primer amplification, estimates of nucleated cell counts were derived. Some clones are missing from TCRdb's copy, which holds only in-frame ones; the method was immunoSEQ multiplex PCR. That table supplies the V and J calls and clone size; D and trimming were determined from the DNA. The table has about 400,000 clones, around nine tenths seen once. The chain uses TRBV10-2 and TRBJ2-7, with TRBD1 matching over 8 bases. Input material: peripheral blood. The source of this sequence is a woman in her twenties or thirties with acute or convalescent COVID-19. The CDR3 DNA reads as TGCGCCAGCAGTGACAGGGGGCGTCTCGAGCAGTACTTC. Translation gives CASSDRGRLEQYF.